The present T cell receptor beta chain was sequenced within a study of OX40 agonist ivuxolimab in advanced cancers. Overall study context: Clinicians treated patients with ivuxolimab, an agonistic anti-OX40 (CD134) antibody. At 0.01 to 10 mg/kg, ivuxolimab was administered intravenously to patients every 2 weeks. Partial responses were seen in three patients, one with hepatocellular carcinoma and two with cutaneous melanoma.

The repertoire was sequenced with immunoSEQ multiplex PCR; TCRdb's copy has only in-frame clones and lacks some. The table lists roughly 72,000 clones, roughly 80% of them singletons. CDR3 length: 13 amino acids. V lost 5 bases and J 1 base, leaving 9 bases between the germline ends. Germline values: CDR1 SEHNR, CDR2 FQNEAQ (reference sequence). Sequenced here: CD4+ or CD8+ T cells sorted from blood, sampled in a trial of the OX40 agonist ivuxolimab. The chain has TRBV7-9 and TRBJ2-7, with D maybe TRBD2 (5 bases). This sequence was found in an adult with an advanced solid tumor such as melanoma, head and neck, liver or kidney cancer. Here the CDR3 reads CASSRDESYEQYF. In nucleotides, the CDR3 is TGTGCCAGCAGCCGGGATGAATCCTACGAGCAGTACTTC.